This TCR beta chain emerged from a study of OX40 agonist ivuxolimab in advanced cancers. Study information: Patients were roughly 87% male with ages roughly 20 to 80, mean about 60.

The study, taken as a whole, reports: What antigens the expanded peripheral T cells recognized was never established.

Per germline, CDR1 LGHNT and CDR2 FRNRAP. This CDR3 has 15 residues. The germline V and J ends were trimmed by 6 bases and 2 bases, with 14 bases remaining between them. TCRdb keeps only in-frame clones here, not all; method: immunoSEQ multiplex PCR. The sample consists of about 40,000 clones, around 89% of them appearing once. With regard to this clone: Its specificity is not known.

If patients had autoimmune disease history or systemic immunosuppression, they were excluded. This TCR was recovered from an adult with an advanced solid tumor such as melanoma, head and neck, liver or kidney cancer. This specimen was CD4+ or CD8+ T cells sorted from blood, taken in a trial of the OX40 agonist ivuxolimab. The chain recombines TRBV12-5 with TRBJ2-1; D gene uncertain. The CDR3 DNA follows: TGTGCTAGTGGCCCAGACCCGGACCCCTACAATGAGCAGTTCTTC. Translating gives CASGPDPDPYNEQFF. The full variable domain, with the rest looked up from reference TRBV12-5 and TRBJ2-1, is DARVTQTPRHKVTEMGQEVTMRCQPILGHNTVFWYRQTMMQGLELLAYFRNRAPLDDSGMPKDRFSAEMPDATLATLKIQPSEPRDSAVYFCASGPDPDPYNEQFFGPGTRLTVL.